This T cell receptor beta chain was sequenced for a study of patients and donors after allogeneic stem cell transplantation. This clonotype was recorded at least ten times. The CDR3 has 15 amino acids. Trimming took 3 bases from V and 4 from J; bases not matched to a gene: 4. Via MiXCR, TCRdb re-called the RT-PCR reads, giving one row per CDR3 protein. Here the sample spans approximately 140,000 distinct CDR3 sequences, over 30% being singletons. This receptor was obtained from a human donor who was either an allogeneic HSCT recipient or a stem cell or donor lymphocyte infusion donor (not recorded which). It is not recorded whose cells these are; they may come from a transplant donor. V gene TRBV12-3 or TRBV12-4 combines with J gene TRBJ1-5; 9 bases are a match to TRBD1. Sequencing was carried out using blood, either unsorted or a sorted T cell fraction (not recorded which). CDR3 residues: CASSFGDRENQPQHF. The CDR3 nucleotides read TGTGCCAGCAGTTTTGGGGACAGGGAAAATCAGCCCCAGCATTTT.